This passage covers 27 T cell receptor beta chains from one sample sequenced in a study of control samples from healthy donors and cancer patients. The data were produced by immunoSEQ multiplex PCR, yet TCRdb's version contains in-frame clones alone and is incomplete. Of 160,000 or so clones in the sample, around 94% are singletons; the top ten hold approximately 14%. Material: PBMCs. The receptors were gathered from a man aged 60-69 years with colorectal cancer.

The chain couples TRBV30 to TRBJ2-7; 10 positions agree with TRBD2. This CDR3 is 14 amino acids long. Germline CDR1 reads GTSNPN; CDR2 reads SVGIG (reference sequence). V lost 1 base and J lost 3; bases outside the gene matches: 3. CDR3 coding DNA: TGTGCCTGGAGTGGAGCGGGGGGGGTCTACGAGCAGTACTTC. It codes for CAWSGAGGVYEQYF.

This chain links TRBV30 with TRBJ1-5; D not resolved. The CDR3 loop spans 13 amino acids. CDR1 GTSNPN and CDR2 SVGIG come from the germline V gene (reference sequence). The V and J ends lost 0 bases and 1 base respectively, with 4 bases between them. The CDR3 DNA reads as TGTGCCTGGAGTGTGGGGAGCAATCAGCCCCAGCATTTT. This codes for CAWSVGSNQPQHF. Based on the CDR3 plus reference TRBV30 and TRBJ1-5, the full variable domain is SQTIHQWPATLVQPVGSPLSLECTVEGTSNPNLYWYRQAAGRGLQLLFYSVGIGQISSEVPQNLSASRPQDRQFILSSKKLLLSDSGFYLCAWSVGSNQPQHFGDGTRLSIL.

The CDR3, as DNA: TGCGCCAGCAGCCACACAAGACAGGGTTTGAACACTGAAGCTTTCTTT. This translates into CASSHTRQGLNTEAFF. The J gene is TRBJ1-1, the V gene TRBV4-1; TRBD1 agrees at 7 bases. Germline V gene data show CDR1 as MGHRA and CDR2 as YSYEKL. CDR3 length equals 16 residues. Trimming removed 3 bases from V and 0 bases from J; junction bases left unmatched: 7.

The chain carries TRBV29-1 and TRBJ2-3, with TRBD1 matching over 7 bases. V lost 2 bases, J lost 3 bases, and 5 bases stayed unmatched. Germline V gene sequence: CDR1 SQVTM, CDR2 ANQGSEA. The CDR3 runs to 14 residues. CDR3 bases: TGCAGCGTTGAAAGGGGACAGACAACAGATACGCAGTATTTT. It translates to CSVERGQTTDTQYF.

CDR3: CASSPGVMGQGRSTEAFF. Here the CDR3 DNA reads TGTGCCAGCAGCCCTGGTGTTATGGGGCAGGGTCGAAGCACTGAAGCTTTCTTT. The chain employs TRBV7-2 and TRBJ1-1, with a possible D match to TRBD1 (5 bases). The CDR3 length is 18 residues. From germline, CDR1 is SGHTA and CDR2 FQGNSA. V lost 5 bases to trimming and J lost 4 bases, with 26 bases between them.

The rearrangement joins TRBV18 to TRBJ2-1, with 9 bases matching TRBD1. V was pared by 0 bases and J by 7 bases, with 7 bases of the junction left unmatched. CDR1 and CDR2 from the germline V gene are KGHSH and LQKENI. The CDR3 contains 16 residues. CDR3 in amino acids: CASSPPSGQGNNEQFF. In nucleotides, the CDR3 is TGTGCCAGCTCACCACCTAGTGGACAGGGGAATAATGAGCAGTTCTTC. The full variable domain, completed using reference TRBV18 and TRBJ2-1, is NAGVMQNPRHLVRRRGQEARLRCSPMKGHSHVYWYRQLPEEGLKFMVYLQKENIIDESGMPKERFSAEFPKEGPSILRIQQVVRGDSAAYFCASSPPSGQGNNEQFFGPGTRLTVL.

The CDR3 nucleotides read TGTGCCAGTAGCACAGGGGGCTGGAACTATGGCTACACCTTC. It yields the protein CASSTGGWNYGYTF. The V and J genes are TRBV19 and TRBJ1-2; TRBD1 matches 9 bases. The CDR3 has 14 amino acids. Germline-derived CDR1 and CDR2 are LNHDA and SQIVND (reference sequence). V shed 6 bases and J 2 bases; nucleotides not matched to a gene: 4.

The rearrangement uses TRBV10-3 and TRBJ2-2; 7 nucleotides line up with TRBD1. The CDR3 has 14 amino acids. V shed 0 bases and J 5 bases; nucleotides not matched to a gene: 0. Germline V lookup: CDR1 ENHRY, CDR2 SYGVKD. CDR3 amino acids: CAISESTGTGELFF. DNA for the CDR3: TGTGCCATCAGTGAGTCGACAGGGACCGGGGAGCTGTTTTTT.

This chain links TRBV18 with TRBJ1-1; 8 positions agree with TRBD1. The CDR3 length is 16 residues. Germline lookup yields CDR1 KGHSH and CDR2 LQKENI. V was pared by 1 base and J by 5 bases, with 9 bases of the junction left unmatched. The chain's CDR3 is CASSPRKWTGRTEAFF. In DNA, the CDR3 is TGTGCCAGCTCACCACGTAAGTGGACAGGGAGGACTGAAGCTTTCTTT.

The chain combines TRBV19 with TRBJ1-1; no firm D call. This CDR3 is 14 amino acids long. From germline, CDR1 is LNHDA and CDR2 SQIVND (reference sequence). Deletions cut 3 bases from V and 0 bases from J, with 8 bases between. For the CDR3, the DNA is TGTGCCAGTAGTATCGGGGTCATGAACACTGAAGCTTTCTTT. Translating it yields CASSIGVMNTEAFF.

The rearrangement uses TRBV5-4 and TRBJ2-1; perhaps TRBD2 as D (6 bases). V was pared by 4 bases and J by 0 bases, with 17 bases between. Germline values: CDR1 SGHNT, CDR2 YYREEE (reference sequence). CDR3 length: 17 residues. The DNA of the CDR3 is TGTGCCAGCAGCCCCTGGCGGGCGGGAAGCTCCTACAATGAGCAGTTCTTC. Residues: CASSPWRAGSSYNEQFF.

The chain is built from TRBV25-1 and TRBJ1-2, with D maybe TRBD1 (5 bases). V was shortened by 2 bases and J by 7 bases, with 14 bases between the two germline ends. Germline CDR1 is MGHDK and CDR2 is SYGVNS. The CDR3 is 14 amino acids. CDR3 sequence reads: CASSEPGAKVGYTF. The CDR3 DNA follows: TGTGCCAGCAGTGAACCCGGGGCTAAAGTTGGCTACACCTTC.

The rearrangement links TRBV19 to TRBJ1-6, with D possibly matching TRBD1 (6 bases). The CDR3 loop spans 13 amino acids. Germline CDR1 reads LNHDA; CDR2 reads SQIVND (reference sequence). Trimming took 6 bases from V and 7 from J, leaving 10 bases between them. Written as DNA, the CDR3 is TGTGCCAGTAGCTACAGGGTAAATTCACCCCTCCACTTT. Its translation: CASSYRVNSPLHF.

The chain recombines TRBV5-1 with TRBJ2-7, with 10 bases identical to TRBD1. Germline trimming cut 4 bases from V and 0 bases from J; bases unmatched to any gene: 4. The CDR3 spans 15 residues. Germline V gene lookup returns CDR1 SGHRS and CDR2 YFSETQ. The CDR3 nucleotides read TGCGCCAGCAGCCCCCGGGACAGGGGCTCCTACGAGCAGTACTTC. As protein: CASSPRDRGSYEQYF.

V gene TRBV5-8 combines with J gene TRBJ1-4; TRBD1 matches 9 bases. The CDR3 totals 16 residues. The V segment lost 4 bases and the J segment 0 bases; nucleotides outside the gene matches: 4. Per germline, CDR1 SGHTS and CDR2 YDEGEE. The CDR3 bases are TGTGCCAGCAGCAAGGGACAGGGCGCAACTAATGAAAAACTGTTTTTT. The encoded protein is CASSKGQGATNEKLFF.

The CDR3, as DNA: TGCGCCAGTCGGAGTGTGGGGTACGGCTATGGCTACACCTTC. Translating it yields CASRSVGYGYGYTF. The chain is built from TRBV4-1 and TRBJ1-2; no clear D gene. CDR3 size: 14 residues. V gave up 9 bases and J gave up 4 bases, with 18 bases separating them. CDR1 and CDR2 (germline): MGHRA, YSYEKL.

V is TRBV3-1 (or the pseudogene TRBV3-2) and J is TRBJ1-6; D perhaps matches TRBD1 (6 bases). Germline V gene lookup returns CDR1 LGHDT and CDR2 YNNKEL (reference sequence). Deletions cut 5 bases from V and 8 bases from J, with 13 bases between. This CDR3 has 14 residues. CDR3 protein: CASSKGQLDSPLHF. DNA for the CDR3: TGTGCCAGCAGCAAAGGACAGTTGGATTCACCCCTCCACTTT.

V and J are TRBV7-2 and TRBJ2-1; 8 bases align to TRBD2. With 9 bases clipped from V and 1 base from J, the junction kept 5 bases outside the gene matches. Germline V gene data show CDR1 as SGHTA and CDR2 as FQGNSA. This CDR3 spans 14 amino acids. The CDR3: CASNSGKSYNEQFF. The CDR3 coding sequence is TGTGCCAGTAATAGCGGGAAGTCCTACAATGAGCAGTTCTTC.

CDR3 DNA sequence: TGTGCCAGCAGCGCCACGATGGGGGGTTTCAATGGCTACACCTTC. The encoded protein is CASSATMGGFNGYTF. The chain carries TRBV9 and TRBJ1-2; the D gene is possibly TRBD1 (5 bases). This CDR3 has 15 amino acids. The germline gives CDR1 SGDLS, CDR2 YYNGEE. The V gene lost 3 bases and the J gene lost 6 bases, with 18 bases spanning the gap.

The chain joins TRBV28 to TRBJ1-2; D remains ambiguous. The germline V gene encodes CDR1 MDHEN and CDR2 SYDVKM. CDR3 length equals 14 residues. Trimming pared 5 bases from V and 0 bases from J, leaving 10 bases between. The CDR3 DNA sequence: TGTGCCAGCAGTCCCACCCAAACTAACTATGGCTACACCTTC. Translating gives CASSPTQTNYGYTF.

This sequence joins TRBV5-1 and TRBJ1-4; tentative D call: TRBD1 (5 bases). CDR3 length: 15 residues. Germline V gene lookup returns CDR1 SGHRS and CDR2 YFSETQ. The V end lost 0 bases, the J end lost 8 bases, and 14 bases lay between the germline ends. CDR3 nucleotides: TGCGCCAGCAGCTTGGGACGGGGGTTAGAGGAAAAACTGTTTTTT. This sequence encodes CASSLGRGLEEKLFF. Based on the CDR3 plus reference TRBV5-1 and TRBJ1-4, the full variable domain is KAGVTQTPRYLIKTRGQQVTLSCSPISGHRSVSWYQQTPGQGLQFLFEYFSETQRNKGNFPGRFSGRQFSNSRSEMNVSTLELGDSALYLCASSLGRGLEEKLFFGSGTQLSVL.

This chain links TRBV5-1 with TRBJ2-2, with TRBD1 matching 9 bases. The germline V gene encodes CDR1 SGHRS and CDR2 YFSETQ. This CDR3 is 17 amino acids long. V gave up 4 bases and J gave up 5 bases; unmatched junction bases: 12. CDR3 sequence reads: CASSDSGQGKRTGELFF. CDR3 DNA sequence: TGCGCCAGCAGCGATTCGGGACAGGGAAAGAGAACCGGGGAGCTGTTTTTT.

The gene calls are TRBV5-6 and TRBJ2-7, with 9 bases matching TRBD1. With V trimmed by 0 bases and J by 3 bases, 1 base remained unmatched. Germline CDR1 reads SGHDT; CDR2 reads YYEEEE. The CDR3 has 14 amino acids. Here the CDR3 reads CASSLVGQGYEQYF. CDR3 in DNA: TGTGCCAGCAGCTTGGTGGGACAGGGCTACGAGCAGTACTTC.

V usage is TRBV9 and J usage is TRBJ1-2; 7 bases fit TRBD1. The CDR3 is made up of 13 amino acids. Germline-derived CDR1 and CDR2 are SGDLS and YYNGEE. V dropped 3 bases and J dropped 8; count of bases not matched to a gene: 7. CDR3 in DNA: TGTGCCAGCAGCGCCCACAGGGGAGGCGGCTACACCTTC. Protein sequence: CASSAHRGGGYTF.

The chain employs TRBV27 and TRBJ2-3, with D hard to call. V lost 5 bases, J lost 1 base, and 4 bases lay in between. Per germline, CDR1 MNHEY and CDR2 SMNVEV (reference sequence). The CDR3 is made up of 12 amino acids. CDR3 in amino acids: CASSPRTDTQYF. CDR3 DNA sequence: TGTGCCAGCAGTCCCCGCACAGATACGCAGTATTTT.

The chain couples TRBV5-8 to TRBJ2-1, with D perhaps given as TRBD1 or TRBD2 (5 bases each). V was cut by 4 bases and J by 4 bases, with 12 bases left in between. This CDR3 is built from 14 residues. CDR1 SGHTS and CDR2 YDEGEE come from the germline V gene. CDR3 region: CASSHGTTYNEQFF. The CDR3 region has the DNA TGTGCCAGCAGCCACGGGACCACATACAATGAGCAGTTCTTC.

The rearrangement links TRBV27 to TRBJ2-1; no clear D. The CDR3 is made up of 14 amino acids. V lost 2 bases to trimming and J lost 2 bases, with 7 bases between them. Germline V gene lookup returns CDR1 MNHEY and CDR2 SMNVEV (reference sequence). CDR3 DNA sequence: TGTGCCAGCAGTTTAGTGGGTACCTACAATGAGCAGTTCTTC. This codes for CASSLVGTYNEQFF.